Each of the 29 T cell receptor beta chains below was sequenced from the same sample in a study of T cells after yellow fever vaccination. Using its own MiXCR run on the 5' RACE reads, TCRdb lists one record per CDR3 protein. The sample lists 100,000 to 150,000 distinct CDR3 sequences, approximately 16% occurring once. Material: CD8+ T cells sorted from PBMCs, obtained 5 days after the yellow fever booster vaccination. These receptor sequences come from a man in his late teens or twenties who received the YFV17D yellow fever vaccine.

The rearrangement links TRBV7-8 to TRBJ1-6; 7 bases align to TRBD1. Germline CDR1 and CDR2: SGHVS and FQNEAQ. This CDR3 is 16 amino acids long. Unmatched junction bases numbered 8, after V lost 3 bases and J lost 6 bases. The chain's CDR3 is CASSLEPGQSNSPLHF. The CDR3 nucleotides read TGTGCCAGCAGCTTGGAGCCGGGACAGAGTAATTCACCCCTCCACTTT.

This clonotype turned up a few times. This chain uses TRBV7-9 with TRBJ2-3; TRBD2 aligns across 9 bases. CDR1 and CDR2 from the germline V gene are SEHNR and FQNEAQ (reference sequence). V gave up 2 bases and J gave up 8 bases; unmatched junction bases: 14. The CDR3 extends over 17 amino acids. CDR3 sequence reads: CASSLPSGGSPEGTQYF. In nucleotides, the CDR3 is TGTGCCAGCAGCTTACCGAGCGGGGGGAGCCCAGAGGGTACGCAGTATTTT.

V usage is TRBV2 and J usage is TRBJ2-7; D unresolved. V lost 4 bases and J 5 bases, leaving 6 bases between the germline ends. This CDR3 has 11 amino acids. Per the germline V gene, CDR1 is SNHLY and CDR2 is FYNNEI. The CDR3: CASSAANEQYF. The CDR3 DNA follows: TGTGCCAGCAGTGCGGCGAACGAGCAGTACTTC.

The V call is TRBV10-3, the J call TRBJ2-5, with a weak D call TRBD1 (6 bases). The CDR3 spans 15 residues. The germline V gene encodes CDR1 ENHRY and CDR2 SYGVKD. The germline V and J ends were trimmed by 9 bases and 3 bases, with 20 bases remaining between them. The CDR3 DNA follows: TGTGCCATGTCGTCTAACAGGGTTGCAGAAGAGACCCAGTACTTC. It is translated as CAMSSNRVAEETQYF.

The rearrangement joins TRBV24-1 to TRBJ2-3; weak D call: TRBD2 (6 bases). The V end lost 7 bases, the J end lost 2 bases, and 12 bases lay between the germline ends. CDR1 and CDR2 (germline): KGHDR, SFDVKD. The CDR3 is 14 residues long. CDR3 amino acids: CATRYSGYTDTQYF. CDR3 sequence (DNA): TGTGCCACCAGGTATAGCGGTTACACAGATACGCAGTATTTT.

This clonotype was observed a handful of times. V gene TRBV7-6 combines with J gene TRBJ2-6; 11 nucleotides line up with TRBD1. Germline lookup yields CDR1 SGHVS and CDR2 FNYEAQ. The ends lost 4 bases at V and 4 bases at J; junction bases unmatched: 12. There are 19 residues in the CDR3. The CDR3 spells CASSSPRGQGVPGANVLTF. For the CDR3, the DNA is TGTGCCAGCAGCTCTCCCCGGGGACAGGGGGTTCCAGGGGCCAACGTCCTGACTTTC.

The chain links TRBV20-1 to TRBJ2-7; 8 bases are a match to TRBD2. The CDR3 runs to 13 residues. Trimming cost V 6 bases and J 5 bases; bases outside gene matches: 9. Germline loops: CDR1 DFQATT, CDR2 SNEGSKA (reference sequence). The CDR3, as DNA: TGCAGTGCCCCCGGGACTAGTCTCCACGAGCAGTACTTC. As protein: CSAPGTSLHEQYF.

The chain has TRBV10-2 and TRBJ1-1, with unresolved D. The V end lost 7 bases, the J end lost 5 bases, and 23 bases lay between the germline ends. This CDR3 region has 16 residues. The germline gives CDR1 WSHSY, CDR2 SAAADI. The CDR3, as DNA: TGCGCCAGCACCGACCCACCGATATTGCCGGGGACTGAAGCTTTCTTT. It translates to CASTDPPILPGTEAFF.

This clonotype was detected many times. This chain joins TRBV15 and TRBJ2-5; 11 bases map to TRBD2. The germline gives CDR1 LNHNV, CDR2 YYDKDF (reference sequence). This CDR3 has 16 amino acids. Trimming removed 2 bases from V and 5 bases from J; junction bases left unmatched: 7. CDR3 DNA: TGTGCCACCAGCAGAAGCCCGATAGCGGGGGGGGAGACCCAGTACTTC. This gives the protein CATSRSPIAGGETQYF.

This clonotype was seen a handful of times. This rearrangement joins TRBV5-4 to TRBJ2-1; D may be TRBD1 or TRBD2 (5 bases each). The CDR3 spans 16 residues. Trimming removed 5 bases from V and 5 bases from J, with 20 bases in between. The V gene's germline CDR1 is SGHNT and CDR2 YYREEE (reference sequence). The CDR3 nucleotides are TGTGCCAGCAGTCCCCGAGGGGCTAGCACCAACAATGAGCAGTTCTTC. It specifies CASSPRGASTNNEQFF.

V and J are TRBV7-7 and TRBJ2-1; TRBD1 or TRBD2 may be the D gene (5 bases each). The V gene lost 1 base and the J gene lost 5 bases, with 12 bases spanning the gap. The CDR3 extends over 15 amino acids. Germline loops: CDR1 SSHAT, CDR2 FNYEAQ (reference sequence). CDR3 protein: CASSLGPRGDNEQFF. DNA for the CDR3: TGTGCCAGCAGCTTAGGGCCTCGGGGCGACAATGAGCAGTTCTTC.

This clonotype is a singleton in its sample. The chain recombines TRBV29-1 with TRBJ2-2, with D perhaps given as TRBD1 or TRBD2 (6 bases each). The CDR3 contains 13 residues. V lost 6 bases to trimming and J lost 5 bases, with 13 bases between them. Germline V gives CDR1 SQVTM, CDR2 ANQGSEA. In nucleotides, the CDR3 is TGCAGCGTCCCAGGAGGGGGAACCGGGGAGCTGTTTTTT. Translated: CSVPGGGTGELFF.

This chain joins TRBV7-9 and TRBJ2-7; D might be TRBD1 (5 bases). CDR1 is SEHNR and CDR2 is FQNEAQ in the germline V gene (reference sequence). V was pared by 0 bases and J by 3 bases, with 12 bases between. This CDR3 comprises 15 residues. In DNA form, the CDR3 reads TGTGCCAGCAGCTTAGCCAATGGACAAGTCTACGAGCAGTACGTC. It encodes CASSLANGQVYEQYV.

The CDR3 sequence is CASSQGMGRVNQPQHF. The CDR3 nucleotides read TGTGCCAGCAGCCAAGGGATGGGCAGGGTTAACCAGCCCCAGCATTTT. V is TRBV4-2 and J is TRBJ1-5; D is perhaps TRBD1 (5 bases). Per the germline V gene, CDR1 is LGHNA and CDR2 is YNFKEQ. The CDR3 loop spans 16 amino acids. Trimming removed 1 base at V and 7 bases at J, with 17 bases between.

This clonotype was counted only a few times. The CDR3 DNA follows: TGTGCCAGCAGTTTGCTGGGGTGGACCGGGGAGCTGTTTTTT. Its protein is CASSLLGWTGELFF. The chain has TRBV28 and TRBJ2-2, with D uncertain. V lost 3 bases and J lost 5, with 10 bases in between. Per the germline V gene, CDR1 is MDHEN and CDR2 is SYDVKM. The CDR3 has 14 amino acids.

The chain joins TRBV7-8 to TRBJ2-3; D call uncertain. The ends were cut back, 0 bases at V and 4 bases at J, with 11 bases in the middle. The CDR3 has 15 residues. Germline assignment: CDR1 SGHVS and CDR2 FQNEAQ. The CDR3 DNA reads TGTGCCAGCAGCTTAGCATTACCAGGCGCAGATACGCAGTATTTT. Amino acids: CASSLALPGADTQYF.

Only a few counts were recorded for this clonotype. This chain links TRBV6-2 or TRBV6-3 with TRBJ2-1; D is undetermined. The germline V and J ends were trimmed by 2 bases and 0 bases, with 8 bases remaining between them. Germline assignment: CDR1 MNHEY and CDR2 SVGEGT. This CDR3 region has 15 residues. As DNA, the CDR3 is TGTGCCAGCAGTTACCGTGGTAGCTCCTACAATGAGCAGTTCTTC. Translating gives CASSYRGSSYNEQFF.

V and J are TRBV7-9 and TRBJ2-3, with 7 bases fitting TRBD1. CDR1 is SEHNR and CDR2 is FQNEAQ in the germline V gene (reference sequence). This CDR3 region has 15 residues. The V gene end was trimmed by 5 bases and the J gene end by 4 bases; junction bases not matched to a gene: 9. Here the CDR3 DNA reads TGTGCCAGCAGCGCCAGGACAGGCTTCCCAGATACGCAGTATTTT. It specifies CASSARTGFPDTQYF.

This clonotype was found a few times. This rearrangement joins TRBV4-1 to TRBJ1-2; D might be TRBD1 (5 bases). V was shortened by 3 bases and J by 3 bases, with 17 bases between the two germline ends. This CDR3 comprises 16 residues. Germline CDR1 and CDR2: MGHRA and YSYEKL. The CDR3 is CASSHPGTEGYYGYTF. CDR3 nucleotide sequence: TGCGCCAGCAGCCATCCCGGGACCGAAGGCTACTATGGCTACACCTTC.

With regard to this clonotype: One end of the junction varies from germline; a read error may be responsible. The chain carries TRBV12-3 or TRBV12-4 and TRBJ2-5, with D perhaps matching TRBD2 (6 bases). The CDR3 spans 13 residues. CDR3: CASSVAVQETQYF. The CDR3 DNA reads as TGTGCCAGCAGTGTAGCGGTACAAGAGACCCAGTACTTC.

This clonotype was observed a few times. This sequence joins TRBV5-8 and TRBJ2-5; D is undetermined. Germline loops: CDR1 SGHTS, CDR2 YDEGEE. CDR3 length: 14 amino acids. V lost 0 bases, J lost 7 bases, and 13 bases lay in between. For the CDR3, the DNA is TGTGCCAGCAGCTTGGCCGCAACTCCCGGGACCCAGTACTTC. It codes for CASSLAATPGTQYF.

The DNA for the CDR3 is TGCGCCAGCAGCTTAAACAGGAGAACCTCCTACGAGCAGTACGTC. This encodes CASSLNRRTSYEQYV. The rearrangement uses TRBV5-1 and TRBJ2-7; weak D call: TRBD1 (5 bases). Germline assignment: CDR1 SGHRS and CDR2 YFSETQ. V was clipped by 2 bases and J by 0 bases, with 12 bases between them. CDR3 size: 15 residues.

V usage is TRBV7-3 and J usage is TRBJ1-1, with 7 bases identical to TRBD1. CDR3 size: 19 residues. With V trimmed by 0 bases and J by 1 base, 14 bases remained unmatched. From germline, CDR1 is SGHTA and CDR2 FQGTGA. In DNA, the CDR3 is TGTGCCAGCAGCTTAACGGCCACGGGGACAGCTACGAAGAACACTGAAGCTTTCTTT. Amino acid sequence: CASSLTATGTATKNTEAFF. Using reference TRBV7-3 and TRBJ1-1 for the parts outside the CDR3, the full variable domain is GAGVSQTPSNKVTEKGKYVELRCDPISGHTALYWYRQSLGQGPEFLIYFQGTGAADDSGLPNDRFFAVRPEGSVSTLKIQRTERGDSAVYLCASSLTATGTATKNTEAFFGQGTRLTVV.

This clonotype turned up a few times. The chain combines TRBV4-3 with TRBJ2-1, with D possibly being TRBD1 or TRBD2 (5 bases each). Germline V CDR1 and CDR2: LGHNA, YSLEER. The V and J ends lost 0 bases and 4 bases respectively, with 16 bases between them. This CDR3 comprises 17 residues. CDR3 protein: CASSQDPGTDYYNEQFF. The CDR3 nucleotides are TGCGCCAGCAGCCAAGATCCCGGGACGGATTATTACAATGAGCAGTTCTTC.

The chain recombines TRBV2 with TRBJ2-3, with 8 bases fitting TRBD1. CDR3 length: 15 residues. Germline V CDR1 and CDR2: SNHLY, FYNNEI. Trimming at V came to 8 bases and at J to 4 bases, leaving 11 bases not matched to a gene. The CDR3 loop reads CASGWTGSTADTQYF. DNA for the CDR3: TGTGCCAGCGGATGGACAGGGTCGACAGCAGATACGCAGTATTTT.

This clonotype was observed a handful of times. The DNA for the CDR3 is TGCGCCAGCAGCTTCCTGGCCGGGGAGCTGTTTTTT. Protein: CASSFLAGELFF. This rearrangement joins TRBV5-1 to TRBJ2-2; no clear D gene. Between the trimmed V and J ends, which lost 2 bases and 6 bases, there was a span of 5 bases. CDR1 SGHRS and CDR2 YFSETQ come from the germline V gene. This CDR3 is built from 12 residues.

The chain couples TRBV7-3 to TRBJ2-4, with TRBD2 matching over 8 bases. This CDR3 region has 17 residues. Trimming removed 1 base from V and 3 bases from J; junction bases left unmatched: 8. Per germline, CDR1 SGHTA and CDR2 FQGTGA. This chain's CDR3 is CASSLNAGGEGKNIQYF. CDR3 in DNA: TGTGCCAGCAGCTTAAACGCGGGGGGCGAGGGCAAAAACATTCAGTACTTC. The variable domain in full, with the rest retrieved from reference TRBV7-3 and TRBJ2-4, is GAGVSQTPSNKVTEKGKYVELRCDPISGHTALYWYRQSLGQGPEFLIYFQGTGAADDSGLPNDRFFAVRPEGSVSTLKIQRTERGDSAVYLCASSLNAGGEGKNIQYFGAGTRLSVL.

This clonotype was found many times. This rearrangement joins TRBV4-1 to TRBJ2-5; 9 bases are a match to TRBD1. This CDR3 has 16 amino acids. V lost 2 bases, J lost 6 bases, and 10 bases stayed unmatched. Germline V lookup: CDR1 MGHRA, CDR2 YSYEKL. DNA for the CDR3: TGCGCCAGCAGCCAACTTACAGGGGGCAGGTATAAGACCCAGTACTTC. As protein: CASSQLTGGRYKTQYF.

This clonotype was seen more than once but under ten times. This chain uses TRBV12-3 or TRBV12-4 with TRBJ1-5; 8 bases agree with TRBD1. The trim removed 5 bases at V and 7 bases at J, leaving 7 bases unmatched. This CDR3 region has 14 residues. The CDR3 bases are TGTGCCAGCAGTACAAGACAGGGGAGACAGCCCCAGCATTTT. Its protein product is CASSTRQGRQPQHF.